Listed below are T cell receptor beta chains from one sample, sequenced in a study of response to subunit inactivated influenza vaccine. TCRdb re-called the RT-PCR reads through MiXCR, storing one row per CDR3 protein. The table lists about 780,000 distinct CDR3 sequences, roughly 20% of them singletons, with 11% in the top ten. The specimen comprised PBMCs from blood, sampled roughly 5 days after vaccination. The origin of the receptors is a man between 45 and 60 years old who received an inactivated influenza vaccine. The conserved cysteine and the conserved F or W are not part of the CDR3 here. D genes are given only for firm matches. Some rows mark clone size as missing; the rest say once, few, many or name a class of expanded clone.

V: TRBV12-3/TRBV12-4
size: NA
D: NA
length: 12
CDR3: ASSTSGQRRPQH

V: TRBV25-1
size: once
D: TRBD1
length: 11
CDR3: ASTWTGGSEAF

V: TRBV4-3
size: few
D: TRBD1
length: 12
CDR3: ASSQERGLTEAF

V: TRBV10-3
size: many
D: TRBD2
length: 12
CDR3: AINKRGGPYEQY

V: TRBV7-6
size: few
D: NA
length: 12
CDR3: ASSLAGTYSEQF

V: TRBV6-2/TRBV6-3
size: NA
D: TRBD2
length: 15
CDR3: ASTWTSGDSGANVLT

V: TRBV6-1
size: NA
D: TRBD2
length: 13
CDR3: ASKLAGRLPDTQY

V: TRBV11-2
size: NA
D: NA
length: 12
CDR3: ASSFRAESYGYT

V: TRBV20-1
size: many
D: NA
length: 11
CDR3: SAITTTNEKLF

V: TRBV12-3/TRBV12-4
size: NA
D: TRBD1
length: 11
CDR3: ASGQGSGNTIY

V: TRBV12-3/TRBV12-4
size: many
D: NA
length: 12
CDR3: ASSLVVRVGEQF

V: TRBV20-1
size: NA
D: NA
length: 12
CDR3: SAPGQRVPYEQY

V: TRBV28
size: NA
D: TRBD1
length: 13
CDR3: ASSSQDRGQETQY

V: TRBV20-1
size: few
D: TRBD2
length: 14
CDR3: SADGLAVLSTDTQY

V: TRBV18
size: many
D: TRBD1
length: 13
CDR3: ASSTTGTGTIEQY

V: TRBV20-1
size: NA
D: TRBD2
length: 15
CDR3: SARDKLAGVYHNEQF

V: TRBV10-3
size: NA
D: NA
length: 12
CDR3: AISEGRLSYEQY

V: TRBV20-1
size: many
D: TRBD2
length: 13
CDR3: SARDTSGNLYEQF

V: TRBV12-3/TRBV12-4
size: NA
D: TRBD1
length: 13
CDR3: ASTQGTGINEKLF

V: TRBV12-3/TRBV12-4
size: many
D: TRBD2
length: 12
CDR3: ASSRLAGDNEQF

V: TRBV27
size: few
D: TRBD2
length: 13
CDR3: ASSSQLAALYEQY

V: TRBV5-1
size: few
D: TRBD2
length: 16
CDR3: ASSPLGLAGGPSETQY

V: TRBV3-1
size: NA
D: NA
length: 10
CDR3: ASSQDGPEAF

V: TRBV4-2
size: NA
D: TRBD2
length: 14
CDR3: ASSQDLSGVSYEQY

V: TRBV12-3/TRBV12-4
size: NA
D: TRBD1
length: 11
CDR3: ASSSGQKIGYT

V: TRBV20-1
size: NA
D: TRBD2
length: 13
CDR3: SADRLGEGLYEQY

V: TRBV5-1
size: NA
D: TRBD1
length: 12
CDR3: DSSSGTGDSPLH

V: TRBV28
size: once
D: TRBD2
length: 14
CDR3: ASSLSAGGFTDTQY

V: TRBV7-9
size: few
D: TRBD1
length: 13
CDR3: ASSLPGTGLTEAF

V: TRBV10-3
size: NA
D: TRBD2
length: 15
CDR3: AISEEIAGGLTDTQY

V: TRBV7-2
size: NA
D: NA
length: 11
CDR3: ASSLASDSPLH

V: TRBV20-1
size: many
D: TRBD2
length: 12
CDR3: SARTSGRAYEQY

V: TRBV6-6
size: NA
D: NA
length: 11
CDR3: ASSILGGTEAF

V: TRBV20-1
size: many
D: TRBD2
length: 14
CDR3: SALRLAGGGQETQY

V: TRBV20-1
size: NA
D: NA
length: 12
CDR3: SAAARAGRETQY

V: TRBV21-1
size: NA
D: NA
length: 15
CDR3: ASSSTGTGLNTGELF

V: TRBV9
size: many
D: NA
length: 13
CDR3: ASSADSGLQETQY

V: TRBV6-2/TRBV6-3
size: NA
D: TRBD1
length: 13
CDR3: ASRETGTGTSPLH

V: TRBV9
size: NA
D: TRBD1
length: 15
CDR3: ASSVGGRTGGDTEAF

V: TRBV5-1
size: few
D: NA
length: 12
CDR3: ASRRPGQQETQY

V: TRBV12-3/TRBV12-4
size: few
D: TRBD1
length: 13
CDR3: ASSYGQGGEDTQY

V: TRBV18
size: NA
D: NA
length: 11
CDR3: ASSRTGRGGYT

V: TRBV20-1
size: few
D: TRBD1
length: 11
CDR3: SARRDRARGYT

V: TRBV7-9
size: NA
D: NA
length: 11
CDR3: ASSPHTGNTIY

V: TRBV4-2
size: few
D: TRBD1
length: 13
CDR3: ASSQGGTGEETQY

V: TRBV5-1
size: NA
D: NA
length: 12
CDR3: ASSRDGDGETQY

V: TRBV11-2
size: few
D: NA
length: 11
CDR3: ASSLFPGTAQY

V: TRBV28
size: NA
D: NA
length: 14
CDR3: ASSFTYRDTSYEQY

V: TRBV6-5
size: few
D: NA
length: 11
CDR3: ASSYRDTYEQY